This T cell receptor (beta chain) came from a study of cytomegalovirus exposure and HLA in healthy donors. For this clone: Its antigen is not known.

Here immunoSEQ multiplex PCR was the method, and the copy in TCRdb shows in-frame clones only, minus some. Altogether 100,000 to 150,000 clones are present, 86% being singletons, with the ten largest covering approximately 4.9%. Study-level findings and limits: Reported results showed that the classifier diagnosed cytomegalovirus status with high specificity and sensitivity.

This CDR3 comprises 12 residues. J was trimmed by 6 bases and V by 6 bases; bases with no gene match: 0. CDR1 and CDR2 (germline): LNHDA, SQIVND (reference sequence). The chain joins TRBV19 to TRBJ2-3, with 10 bases fitting TRBD2. The sample was PBMCs. The TCR was taken from a man aged 18 to 29 in good health and CMV-seronegative. CDR3 nucleotides: TGTGCCAGTAGACTAGCGGGGGATACGCAGTATTTT. Translation: CASRLAGDTQYF.